Shown below are 10 T cell receptor beta chains from a single sample sequenced in a study of shared T cell receptors in the human thymus. Repertoires were generated with immunoSEQ multiplex PCR, while TCRdb's copy carries only in-frame clones and drops some. Of 540,000 or so clones listed, approximately 80% are singletons. This same sample was also taken into another study, of human thymus T cells.

The specimen was thymocytes. All receptors derive from a boy younger than two with a congenital heart defect.

This chain uses TRBV6-6 with TRBJ2-5, with 8 bases identical to TRBD2. The CDR3 has 15 residues. With 6 bases clipped from V and 1 base from J, the junction kept 7 bases outside the gene matches. The V gene's germline CDR1 is MNHNY and CDR2 SVGAGI (reference sequence). DNA of the CDR3: TGTGCCAGCAGAATGAGAACTAGCGGCCAAGAGACCCAGTACTTC. Residues: CASRMRTSGQETQYF.

This clone came up once. The CDR3 nucleotides read TGTGCCAGCAGTTACGGACAGGGAGAAACTGAAGCTTTCTTT. It specifies CASSYGQGETEAFF. This chain joins TRBV6-6 and TRBJ1-1; 8 bases agree with TRBD1. CDR3 length: 14 amino acids. CDR1 is MNHNY, CDR2 SVGAGI, per germline (reference sequence). J gave up 5 bases and V 2 bases, and 4 bases lay outside the gene matches.

The chain employs TRBV27 and TRBJ2-7; 9 positions match TRBD2. The ends lost 3 bases at V and 0 bases at J; junction bases unmatched: 3. The length of the CDR3 is 15 residues. The germline V gene has CDR1 MNHEY and CDR2 SMNVEV (reference sequence). The CDR3: CASSFAGGISYEQYF. CDR3 nucleotides: TGTGCCAGCAGTTTTGCGGGAGGGATCTCCTACGAGCAGTACTTC.

This chain connects TRBV6-5 to TRBJ2-5; 11 bases agree with TRBD2. V trimming: 4 bases; J trimming: 5 bases; junction bases outside the gene matches: 9. The CDR3 runs to 16 residues. From germline, CDR1 is MNHEY and CDR2 SVGAGI. Here the CDR3 DNA reads TGTGCCAGCAGTTCCCATAGCGGGAGGGCCCCGGAGACCCAGTACTTC. As protein: CASSSHSGRAPETQYF.

The sample holds one count of this clone. V usage is TRBV7-2 and J usage is TRBJ2-1; 8 bases are a match to TRBD2. CDR3 length: 18 amino acids. Losses at the gene ends were 1 base for V and 7 bases for J; bases not matched to a gene: 15. Germline CDR1 and CDR2: SGHTA and FQGNSA. CDR3 coding DNA: TGTGCCAGCAGCTTAGACCAGATGTGGCGGGAGGAGTTAAATGAGCAGTTCTTC. Its protein is CASSLDQMWREELNEQFF.

The chain uses TRBV7-2 and TRBJ2-3; maybe TRBD1 (5 bases). The germline V and J ends were trimmed by 1 base and 0 bases, with 11 bases remaining between them. Germline-derived CDR1 and CDR2 are SGHTA and FQGNSA. The CDR3 totals 16 residues. CDR3 protein: CASSLVTQGSTDTQYF. The CDR3 nucleotides read TGTGCCAGCAGCTTAGTCACGCAGGGAAGCACAGATACGCAGTATTTT.

The chain is built from TRBV5-6 and TRBJ1-2; 7 bases are shared with TRBD1. Germline V lookup: CDR1 SGHDT, CDR2 YYEEEE. V trimming: 0 bases; J trimming: 2 bases; junction bases outside the gene matches: 7. The CDR3 is 16 amino acids. CDR3 nucleotide sequence: TGTGCCAGCAGCTTGGACAGGGGCCGCCCCAACTATGGCTACACCTTC. This gives the protein CASSLDRGRPNYGYTF.

J is TRBJ2-1 and V is TRBV5-1; D not resolved. This CDR3 has 16 residues. V gave up 3 bases and J gave up 7 bases, with 20 bases separating them. CDR1 and CDR2 (germline): SGHRS, YFSETQ. The CDR3 DNA follows: TGCGCCAGCAGCTCGAGGCCCCCGCGGAATGGAAATGAGCAGTTCTTC. This translates into CASSSRPPRNGNEQFF.

The V gene is TRBV15, the J gene TRBJ2-1, with no clear D. CDR1 is LNHNV, CDR2 YYDKDF, per germline (reference sequence). The V gene lost 0 bases and the J gene lost 8 bases, with 11 bases spanning the gap. CDR3 length: 14 residues. CDR3 bases: TGTGCCACCAGCAGAGATGCAGGTTCCGATGAGCAGTTCTTC. This translates into CATSRDAGSDEQFF.

On this clone: This sample also contains other DNA sequences that code for the same CDR3. J is TRBJ2-5 and V is TRBV20-1; possible D gene TRBD1, 6 bases. CDR3 length: 11 amino acids. V lost 2 bases and J 5 bases, leaving 6 bases between the germline ends. Germline CDR1 reads DFQATT; CDR2 reads SNEGSKA (reference sequence). The CDR3 DNA is TGCAGTGCTAGACAGGGGGAGACCCAGTACTTC. As protein: CSARQGETQYF.